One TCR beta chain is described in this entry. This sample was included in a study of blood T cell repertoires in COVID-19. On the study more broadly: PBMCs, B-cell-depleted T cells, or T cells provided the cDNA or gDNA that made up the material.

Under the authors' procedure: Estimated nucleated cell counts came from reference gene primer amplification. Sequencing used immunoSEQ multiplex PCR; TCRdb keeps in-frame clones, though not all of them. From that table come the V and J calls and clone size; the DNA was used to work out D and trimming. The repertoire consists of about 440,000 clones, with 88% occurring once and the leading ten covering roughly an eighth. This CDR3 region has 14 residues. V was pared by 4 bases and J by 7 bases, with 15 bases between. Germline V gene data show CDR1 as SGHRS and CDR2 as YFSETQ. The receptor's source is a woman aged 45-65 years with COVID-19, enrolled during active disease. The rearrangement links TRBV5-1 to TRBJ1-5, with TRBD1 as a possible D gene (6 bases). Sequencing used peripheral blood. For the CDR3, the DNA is TGCGCCAGCAGCGCGGACAGTGTCGGGCAGCCCCAGCATTTT. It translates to CASSADSVGQPQHF.